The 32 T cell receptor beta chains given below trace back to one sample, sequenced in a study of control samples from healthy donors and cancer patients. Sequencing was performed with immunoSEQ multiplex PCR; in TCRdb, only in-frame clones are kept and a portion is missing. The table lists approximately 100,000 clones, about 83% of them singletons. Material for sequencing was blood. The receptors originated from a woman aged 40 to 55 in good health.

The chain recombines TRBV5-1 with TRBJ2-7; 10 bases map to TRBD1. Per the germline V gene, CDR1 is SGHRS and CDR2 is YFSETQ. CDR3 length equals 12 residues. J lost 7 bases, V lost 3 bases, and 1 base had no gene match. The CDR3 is CASSWGQGEQYF. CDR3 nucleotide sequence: TGCGCCAGCAGCTGGGGACAGGGGGAGCAGTACTTC.

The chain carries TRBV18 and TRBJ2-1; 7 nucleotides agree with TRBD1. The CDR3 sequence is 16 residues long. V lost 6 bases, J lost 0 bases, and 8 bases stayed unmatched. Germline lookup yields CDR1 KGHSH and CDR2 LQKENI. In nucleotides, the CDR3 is TGTGCCAGCTCGCCAGAGACAGGGAACTCCTACAATGAGCAGTTCTTC. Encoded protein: CASSPETGNSYNEQFF.

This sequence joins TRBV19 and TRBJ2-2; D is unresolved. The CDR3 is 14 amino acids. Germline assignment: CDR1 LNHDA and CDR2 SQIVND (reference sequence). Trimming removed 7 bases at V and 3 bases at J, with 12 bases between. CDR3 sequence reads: CASNLDWDTGELFF. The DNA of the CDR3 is TGTGCCAGTAACTTAGATTGGGACACCGGGGAGCTGTTTTTT.

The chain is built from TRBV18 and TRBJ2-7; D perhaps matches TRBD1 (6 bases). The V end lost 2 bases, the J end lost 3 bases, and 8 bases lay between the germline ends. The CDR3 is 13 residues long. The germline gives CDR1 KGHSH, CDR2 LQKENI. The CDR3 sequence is CASSPETGYEQYF. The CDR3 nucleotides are TGTGCCAGCTCACCAGAGACAGGCTACGAGCAGTACTTC. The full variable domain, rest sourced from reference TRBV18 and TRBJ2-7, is NAGVMQNPRHLVRRRGQEARLRCSPMKGHSHVYWYRQLPEEGLKFMVYLQKENIIDESGMPKERFSAEFPKEGPSILRIQQVVRGDSAAYFCASSPETGYEQYFGPGTRLTVT.

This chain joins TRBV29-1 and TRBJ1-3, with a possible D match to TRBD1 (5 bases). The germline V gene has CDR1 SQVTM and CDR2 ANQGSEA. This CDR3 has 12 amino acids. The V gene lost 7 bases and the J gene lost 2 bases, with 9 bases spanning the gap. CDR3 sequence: CSAPGTGNTIYF. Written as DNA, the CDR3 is TGCAGCGCCCCAGGGACTGGAAACACCATATATTTT. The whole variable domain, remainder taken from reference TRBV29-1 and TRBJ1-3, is SAVISQKPSRDICQRGTSLTIQCQVDSQVTMMFWYRQQPGQSLTLIATANQGSEATYESGFVIDKFPISRPNLTFSTLTVSNMSPEDSSIYLCSAPGTGNTIYFGEGSWLTVV.

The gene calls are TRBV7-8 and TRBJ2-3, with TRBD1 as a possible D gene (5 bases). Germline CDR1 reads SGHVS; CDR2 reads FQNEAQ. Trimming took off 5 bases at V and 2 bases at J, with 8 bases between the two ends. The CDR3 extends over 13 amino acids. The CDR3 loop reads CASSPGSTDTQYF. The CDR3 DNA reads TGTGCCAGCAGCCCAGGGTCCACAGATACGCAGTATTTT.

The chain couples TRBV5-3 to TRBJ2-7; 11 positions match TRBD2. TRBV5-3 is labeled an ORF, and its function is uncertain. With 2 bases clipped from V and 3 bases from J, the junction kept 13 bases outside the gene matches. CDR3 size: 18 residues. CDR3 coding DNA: TGTGCCAGAAGCTTCCCTAAAAAGACTAGCGGGGAATACTACGAGCAGTACTTC. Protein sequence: CARSFPKKTSGEYYEQYF.

The CDR3 sequence is CASSLLPGQGPPYSYNEQFF. The CDR3 DNA reads as TGTGCCAGCAGTTTACTCCCGGGACAGGGACCCCCTTACTCCTACAATGAGCAGTTCTTC. The chain carries TRBV27 and TRBJ2-1, with TRBD1 matching over 9 bases. This CDR3 comprises 20 residues. Losses at the gene ends were 2 bases for V and 0 bases for J; bases not matched to a gene: 14. Germline V CDR1 and CDR2: MNHEY, SMNVEV (reference sequence).

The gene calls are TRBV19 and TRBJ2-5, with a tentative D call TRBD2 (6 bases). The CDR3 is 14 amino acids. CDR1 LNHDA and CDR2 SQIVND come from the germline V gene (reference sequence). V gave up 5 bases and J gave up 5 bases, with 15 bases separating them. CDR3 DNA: TGTGCCAGTAGTTCGGGGGAGCCCTGGGAGACCCAGTACTTC. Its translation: CASSSGEPWETQYF. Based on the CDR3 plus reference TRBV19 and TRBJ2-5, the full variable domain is DGGITQSPKYLFRKEGQNVTLSCEQNLNHDAMYWYRQDPGQGLRLIYYSQIVNDFQKGDIAEGYSVSREKKESFPLTVTSAQKNPTAFYLCASSSGEPWETQYFGPGTRLLVL.

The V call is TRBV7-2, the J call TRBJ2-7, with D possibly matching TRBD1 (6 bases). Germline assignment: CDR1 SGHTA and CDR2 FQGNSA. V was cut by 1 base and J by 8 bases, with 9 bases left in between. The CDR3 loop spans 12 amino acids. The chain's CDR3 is CASSLGQDKQYF. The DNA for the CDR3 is TGTGCCAGCAGCTTAGGACAGGACAAGCAGTACTTC.

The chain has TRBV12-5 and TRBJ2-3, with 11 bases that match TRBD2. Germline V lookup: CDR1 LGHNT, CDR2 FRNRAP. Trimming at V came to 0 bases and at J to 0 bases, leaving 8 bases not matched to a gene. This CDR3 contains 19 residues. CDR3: CASGLVGTSGIPSTDTQYF. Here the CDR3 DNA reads TGTGCTAGTGGTTTGGTCGGGACTAGCGGAATTCCTAGCACAGATACGCAGTATTTT.

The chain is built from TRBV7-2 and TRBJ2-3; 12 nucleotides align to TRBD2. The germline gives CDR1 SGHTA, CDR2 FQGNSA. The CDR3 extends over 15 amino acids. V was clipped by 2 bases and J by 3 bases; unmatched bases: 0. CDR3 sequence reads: CASSLTSGGTDTQYF. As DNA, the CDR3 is TGTGCCAGCAGCTTAACTAGCGGGGGGACAGATACGCAGTATTTT.

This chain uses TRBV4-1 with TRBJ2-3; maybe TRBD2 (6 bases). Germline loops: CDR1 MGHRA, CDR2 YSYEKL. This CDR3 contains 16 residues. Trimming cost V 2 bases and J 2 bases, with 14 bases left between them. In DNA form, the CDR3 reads TGCGCCAGCAGCCAAAGGACTACCCAATTCACAGATACGCAGTATTTT. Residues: CASSQRTTQFTDTQYF.

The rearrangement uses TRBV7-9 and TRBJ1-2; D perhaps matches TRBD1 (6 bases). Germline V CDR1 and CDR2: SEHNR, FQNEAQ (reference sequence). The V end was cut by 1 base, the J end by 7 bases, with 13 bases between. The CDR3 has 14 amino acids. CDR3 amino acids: CASSLEGTGFGYTF. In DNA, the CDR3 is TGTGCCAGCAGCTTAGAGGGAACAGGGTTTGGCTACACCTTC.

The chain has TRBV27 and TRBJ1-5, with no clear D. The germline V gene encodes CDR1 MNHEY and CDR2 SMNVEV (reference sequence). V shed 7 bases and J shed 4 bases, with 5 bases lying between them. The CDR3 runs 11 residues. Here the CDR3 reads CASILNQPQHF. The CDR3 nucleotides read TGTGCCAGCATCCTTAATCAGCCCCAGCATTTT.

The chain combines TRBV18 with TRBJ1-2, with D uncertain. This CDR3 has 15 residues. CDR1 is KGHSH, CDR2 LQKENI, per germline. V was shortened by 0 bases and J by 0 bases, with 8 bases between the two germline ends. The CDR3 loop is CASSPPGNPNYGYTF. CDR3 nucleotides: TGTGCCAGCTCACCACCGGGGAATCCTAACTATGGCTACACCTTC.

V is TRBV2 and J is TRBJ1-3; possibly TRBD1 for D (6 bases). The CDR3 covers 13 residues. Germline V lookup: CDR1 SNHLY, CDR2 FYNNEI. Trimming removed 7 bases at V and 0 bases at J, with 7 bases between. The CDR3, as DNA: TGTGCCAGCAACAGGGACTCTGGAAACACCATATATTTT. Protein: CASNRDSGNTIYF.

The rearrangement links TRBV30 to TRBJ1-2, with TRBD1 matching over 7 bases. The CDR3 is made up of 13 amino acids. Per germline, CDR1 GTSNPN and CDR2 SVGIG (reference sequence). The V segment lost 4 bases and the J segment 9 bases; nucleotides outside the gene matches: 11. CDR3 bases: TGTGCCTGGATCAGGGGGGAGAAGGGAAGCTACACCTTC. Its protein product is CAWIRGEKGSYTF.

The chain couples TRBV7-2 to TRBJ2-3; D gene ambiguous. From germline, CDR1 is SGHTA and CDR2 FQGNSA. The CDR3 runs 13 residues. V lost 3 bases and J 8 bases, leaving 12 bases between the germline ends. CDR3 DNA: TGTGCCAGCAGCTTGTGGGCTAGGAGTACGCAGTATTTT. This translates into CASSLWARSTQYF.

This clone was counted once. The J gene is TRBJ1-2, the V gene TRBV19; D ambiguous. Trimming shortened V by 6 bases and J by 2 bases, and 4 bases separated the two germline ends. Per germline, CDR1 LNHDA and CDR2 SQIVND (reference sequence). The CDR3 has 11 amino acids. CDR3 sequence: CASSLNYGYTF. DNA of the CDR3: TGTGCCAGTAGCCTGAACTATGGCTACACCTTC.

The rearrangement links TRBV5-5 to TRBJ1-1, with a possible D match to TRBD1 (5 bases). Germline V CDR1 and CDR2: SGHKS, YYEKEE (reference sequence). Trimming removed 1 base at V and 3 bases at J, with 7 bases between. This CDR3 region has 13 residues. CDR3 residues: CASSLQGDTEAFF. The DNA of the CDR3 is TGTGCCAGCAGCTTGCAAGGGGACACTGAAGCTTTCTTT.

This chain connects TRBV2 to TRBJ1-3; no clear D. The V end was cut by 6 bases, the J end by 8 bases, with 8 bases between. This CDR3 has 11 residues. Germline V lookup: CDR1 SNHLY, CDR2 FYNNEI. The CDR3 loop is CASRVEDTIYF. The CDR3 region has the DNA TGTGCCAGCAGGGTCGAAGACACCATATATTTT.

CDR3 in amino acids: CASSQVGASGAVSYEQYF. The CDR3, as DNA: TGTGCCAGCAGCCAAGTTGGGGCTAGCGGGGCCGTATCCTACGAGCAGTACTTC. The chain is built from TRBV4-2 and TRBJ2-7; 9 bases map to TRBD2. The CDR3 has 18 amino acids. CDR1 is LGHNA and CDR2 is YNFKEQ in the germline V gene. Trimming at V came to 1 base and at J to 1 base, leaving 11 bases not matched to a gene.

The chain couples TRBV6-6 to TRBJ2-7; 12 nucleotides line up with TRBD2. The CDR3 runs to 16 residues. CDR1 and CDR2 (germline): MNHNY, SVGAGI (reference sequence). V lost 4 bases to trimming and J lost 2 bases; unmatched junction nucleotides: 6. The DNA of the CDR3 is TGTGCCAGCAGTTTCGCGACTAGCGGGGGACCCTACGAGCAGTACTTC. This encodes CASSFATSGGPYEQYF.

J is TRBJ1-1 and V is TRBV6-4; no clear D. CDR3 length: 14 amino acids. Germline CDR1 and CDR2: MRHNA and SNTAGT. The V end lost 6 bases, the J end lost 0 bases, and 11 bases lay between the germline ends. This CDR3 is CASRPDFLNTEAFF. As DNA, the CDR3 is TGTGCCAGCAGACCCGATTTCCTGAACACTGAAGCTTTCTTT.

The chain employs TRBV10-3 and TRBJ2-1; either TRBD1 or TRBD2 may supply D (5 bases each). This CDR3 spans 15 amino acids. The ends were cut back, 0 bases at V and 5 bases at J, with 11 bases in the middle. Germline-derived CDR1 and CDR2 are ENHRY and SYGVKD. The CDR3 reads CAISESGDLNNEQFF. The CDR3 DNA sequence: TGTGCCATCAGTGAGTCGGGGGATCTAAACAATGAGCAGTTCTTC.

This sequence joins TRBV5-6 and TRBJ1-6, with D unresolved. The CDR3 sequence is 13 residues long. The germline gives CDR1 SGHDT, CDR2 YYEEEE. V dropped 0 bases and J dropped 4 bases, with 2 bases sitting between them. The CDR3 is CASSLDYNSPLHF. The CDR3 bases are TGTGCCAGCAGCTTGGATTATAATTCACCCCTCCACTTT.

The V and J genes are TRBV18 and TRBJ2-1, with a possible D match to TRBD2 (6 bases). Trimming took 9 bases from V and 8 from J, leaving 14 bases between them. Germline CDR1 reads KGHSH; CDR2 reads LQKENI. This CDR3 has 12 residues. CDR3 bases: TGTGCCAGTCGCGGGACGGGAGATGAGCAGTTCTTC. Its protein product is CASRGTGDEQFF. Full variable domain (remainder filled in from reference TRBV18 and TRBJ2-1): NAGVMQNPRHLVRRRGQEARLRCSPMKGHSHVYWYRQLPEEGLKFMVYLQKENIIDESGMPKERFSAEFPKEGPSILRIQQVVRGDSAAYFCASRGTGDEQFFGPGTRLTVL.

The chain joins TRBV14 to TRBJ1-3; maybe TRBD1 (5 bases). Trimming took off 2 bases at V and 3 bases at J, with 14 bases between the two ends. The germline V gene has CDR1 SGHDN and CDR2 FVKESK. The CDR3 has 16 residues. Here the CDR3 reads CASSQPPGTVGNTIYF. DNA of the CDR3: TGTGCCAGCAGCCAACCTCCCGGGACCGTTGGAAACACCATATATTTT. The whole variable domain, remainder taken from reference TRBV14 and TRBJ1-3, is EAGVTQFPSHSVIEKGQTVTLRCDPISGHDNLYWYRRVMGKEIKFLLHFVKESKQDESGMPNNRFLAERTGGTYSTLKVQPAELEDSGVYFCASSQPPGTVGNTIYFGEGSWLTVV.

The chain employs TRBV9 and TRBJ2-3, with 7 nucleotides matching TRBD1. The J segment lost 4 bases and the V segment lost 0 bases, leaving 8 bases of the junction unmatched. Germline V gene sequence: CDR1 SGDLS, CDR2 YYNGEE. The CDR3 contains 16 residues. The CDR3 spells CASSVAGQVSADTQYF. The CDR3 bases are TGTGCCAGCAGCGTAGCAGGACAGGTTAGCGCAGATACGCAGTATTTT.

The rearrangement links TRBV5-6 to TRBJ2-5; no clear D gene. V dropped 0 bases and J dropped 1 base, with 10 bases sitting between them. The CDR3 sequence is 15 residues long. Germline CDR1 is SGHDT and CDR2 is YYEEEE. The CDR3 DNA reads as TGTGCCAGCAGCTTGGAAAGCCTGGCCCAAGAGACCCAGTACTTC. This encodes CASSLESLAQETQYF.

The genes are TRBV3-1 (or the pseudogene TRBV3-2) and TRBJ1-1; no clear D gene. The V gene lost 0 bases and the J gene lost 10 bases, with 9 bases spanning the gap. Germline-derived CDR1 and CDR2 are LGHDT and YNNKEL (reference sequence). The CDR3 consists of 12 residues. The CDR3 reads CASSQDSSRAFF. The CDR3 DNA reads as TGTGCCAGCAGCCAAGATAGCAGTAGAGCTTTCTTT.